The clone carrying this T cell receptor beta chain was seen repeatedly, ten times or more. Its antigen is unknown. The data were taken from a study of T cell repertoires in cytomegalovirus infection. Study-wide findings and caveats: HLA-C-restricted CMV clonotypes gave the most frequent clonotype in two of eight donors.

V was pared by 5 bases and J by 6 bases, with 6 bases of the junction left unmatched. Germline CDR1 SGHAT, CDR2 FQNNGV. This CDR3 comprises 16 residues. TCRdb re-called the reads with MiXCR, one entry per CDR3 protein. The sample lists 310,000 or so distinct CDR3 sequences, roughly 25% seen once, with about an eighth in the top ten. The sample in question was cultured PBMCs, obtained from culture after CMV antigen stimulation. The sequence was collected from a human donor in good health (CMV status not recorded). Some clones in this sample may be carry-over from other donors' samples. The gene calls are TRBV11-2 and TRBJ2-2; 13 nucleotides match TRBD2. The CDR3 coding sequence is TGTGCCAGCAGCCAAACTAGCGGGAGGGCCTCCGGGGAGCTGTTTTTT. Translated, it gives CASSQTSGRASGELFF.